This T cell receptor beta chain was recovered during a study of identical twins. General observations from the study: Invariant T cells like MAIT and iNKT could partly confound the zero-insertion analyses.

MiXCR, run by TCRdb on the 5' RACE reads, gives a single entry per CDR3 protein. The sample holds a few hundred thousand distinct CDR3 sequences, about 8.3% seen once. The germline gives CDR1 MGHRA, CDR2 YSYEKL. V lost 2 bases to trimming and J lost 2 bases, with 11 bases between them. The CDR3 length is 15 residues. There are a few counts of this clonotype. Antigen unknown. The data were also submitted as part of a second study, on yellow fever vaccine responses in identical twins.

The rearrangement uses TRBV4-1 and TRBJ2-3; possibly TRBD1 for D (6 bases). The receptor was isolated from a woman between 18 and 29 years old in good health. Sequencing was done on a sample of CD8+ T cells sorted from blood. For the CDR3, the DNA is TGCGCCAGCAGCCAATACAGGGTCATCACAGATACGCAGTATTTT. This gives the protein CASSQYRVITDTQYF.